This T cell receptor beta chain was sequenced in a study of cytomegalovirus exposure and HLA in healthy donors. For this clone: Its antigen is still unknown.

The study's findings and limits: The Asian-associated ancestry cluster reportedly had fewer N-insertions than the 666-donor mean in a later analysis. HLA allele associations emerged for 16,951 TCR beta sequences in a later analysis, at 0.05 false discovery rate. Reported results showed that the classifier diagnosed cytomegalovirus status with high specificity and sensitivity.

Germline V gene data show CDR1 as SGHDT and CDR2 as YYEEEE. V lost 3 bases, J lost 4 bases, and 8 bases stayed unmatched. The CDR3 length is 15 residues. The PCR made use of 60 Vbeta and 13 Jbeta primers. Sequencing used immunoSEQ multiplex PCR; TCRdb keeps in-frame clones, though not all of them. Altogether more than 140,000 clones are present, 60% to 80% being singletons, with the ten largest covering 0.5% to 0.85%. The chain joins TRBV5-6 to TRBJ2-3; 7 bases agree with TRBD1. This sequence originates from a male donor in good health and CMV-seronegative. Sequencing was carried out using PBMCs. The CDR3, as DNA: TGTGCCAGCAGCTGGGGACAGATATACCCAGATACGCAGTATTTT. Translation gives CASSWGQIYPDTQYF.